These 27 T cell receptor beta chains were all obtained from the same sample, sequenced in a study of T cells in tuberculosis. The assay was immunoSEQ multiplex PCR, and TCRdb's table has in-frame clones only and misses some. Of 30,000 to 40,000 clones listed, approximately 93% are singletons. Noted time point: new active TB diagnosis, blood taken before or within 7 days of starting treatment. The sample consisted of PBMCs, taken at tuberculosis diagnosis. Every receptor here comes from an adult with tuberculosis.

The V call is TRBV7-8, the J call TRBJ1-2, with TRBD1 matching over 7 bases. Trimming cost V 5 bases and J 3 bases; bases outside gene matches: 12. Germline V gives CDR1 SGHVS, CDR2 FQNEAQ. The CDR3 runs to 16 residues. The CDR3 bases are TGTGCCAGCAGCCCAATCGCAGGGGGTTTAGACTATGGCTACACCTTC. It is translated as CASSPIAGGLDYGYTF.

This clone has just a few counts. The chain uses TRBV19 and TRBJ2-7; TRBD2 might be the D (6 bases). V lost 5 bases and J 5 bases, leaving 19 bases between the germline ends. Germline V CDR1 and CDR2: LNHDA, SQIVND (reference sequence). This CDR3 is 15 amino acids long. The CDR3 loop is CASSAPGPRRDEQYF. For the CDR3, the DNA is TGTGCCAGTAGTGCCCCGGGCCCCAGGAGGGACGAGCAGTACTTC.

The V call is TRBV2, the J call TRBJ2-1; 8 nucleotides line up with TRBD2. Germline CDR1 is SNHLY and CDR2 is FYNNEI. The CDR3 is 15 residues long. J lost 4 bases, V lost 2 bases, and 4 bases had no gene match. The CDR3 loop reads CASSEKLADYNEQFF. The CDR3 bases are TGTGCCAGCAGTGAAAAACTAGCGGATTACAATGAGCAGTTCTTC.

The V gene is TRBV5-4, the J gene TRBJ2-5; perhaps TRBD1 as D (5 bases). Germline V lookup: CDR1 SGHNT, CDR2 YYREEE (reference sequence). V was clipped by 5 bases and J by 3 bases, with 14 bases between them. CDR3 length: 14 amino acids. CDR3 residues: CASSTGPREETQYF. The CDR3 DNA is TGTGCCAGCAGTACTGGACCCAGGGAAGAGACCCAGTACTTC. Variable domain in full (rest from reference TRBV5-4 and TRBJ2-5): ETGVTQSPTHLIKTRGQQVTLRCSSQSGHNTVSWYQQALGQGPQFIFQYYREEENGRGNFPPRFSGLQFPNYSSELNVNALELDDSALYLCASSTGPREETQYFGPGTRLLVL.

As DNA, the CDR3 is TGCGCCAGCAGCCCCCAGGGTCCTACCTACGAGCAGTACTTC. This codes for CASSPQGPTYEQYF. This chain links TRBV5-1 with TRBJ2-7; D is perhaps TRBD1 (5 bases). Deletions cut 4 bases from V and 2 bases from J, with 13 bases between. The CDR3 is made up of 14 amino acids. Per germline, CDR1 SGHRS and CDR2 YFSETQ.

The chain's CDR3 is CASSFLQGSGTDTQYF. CDR3 DNA sequence: TGTGCCAGCAGTTTCCTACAGGGGTCTGGCACAGATACGCAGTATTTT. V is TRBV28 and J is TRBJ2-3; TRBD1 matches at 7 bases. The CDR3 has 16 amino acids. After removal of 3 bases from V and 1 base from J, the junction contained 7 bases not matched to a gene. Germline CDR1 reads MDHEN; CDR2 reads SYDVKM.

This clone has only a few counts. This chain joins TRBV10-2 and TRBJ1-5, with D perhaps TRBD1 (5 bases). The CDR3 totals 15 residues. The V end lost 4 bases, the J end lost 7 bases, and 17 bases lay between the germline ends. Germline V gives CDR1 WSHSY, CDR2 SAAADI. CDR3 sequence: CASSVGATSGQPQHF. DNA of the CDR3: TGCGCCAGCAGTGTAGGGGCGACTAGCGGGCAGCCCCAGCATTTT.

V is TRBV5-1 and J is TRBJ1-2; weak D call: TRBD1 (5 bases). Trimming cost V 1 base and J 7 bases, with 14 bases left between them. The CDR3 is 14 amino acids. CDR1 is SGHRS, CDR2 YFSETQ, per germline. CDR3 bases: TGCGCCAGCAGCTTGACGGCGGGGGAGGGTGGCTACACCTTC. Amino acid sequence: CASSLTAGEGGYTF.

This chain uses TRBV27 with TRBJ2-3; 10 nucleotides match TRBD2. The CDR3 is 16 amino acids. J gave up 4 bases and V 3 bases, and 7 bases lay outside the gene matches. The germline V gene has CDR1 MNHEY and CDR2 SMNVEV (reference sequence). CDR3 nucleotides: TGTGCCAGCAGTTTGGATCTAGCGGGGGCCTCAGATACGCAGTATTTT. Translating gives CASSLDLAGASDTQYF.

This clone was observed once. The V call is TRBV2, the J call TRBJ1-4; D call uncertain. Germline lookup yields CDR1 SNHLY and CDR2 FYNNEI. The CDR3 contains 14 residues. The V end lost 0 bases, the J end lost 8 bases, and 10 bases lay between the germline ends. The CDR3: CASSEARPGEKLFF. The CDR3 nucleotides are TGTGCCAGCAGTGAAGCGCGACCCGGGGAAAAACTGTTTTTT.

The genes are TRBV6-1 and TRBJ1-2, with TRBD1 matching over 8 bases. The CDR3 length is 14 residues. The germline V gene has CDR1 MNHNS and CDR2 SASEGT. J was trimmed by 7 bases and V by 6 bases; bases with no gene match: 10. This CDR3 is CASRLTGVGVGYTF. As DNA, the CDR3 is TGTGCCAGCAGGCTGACAGGGGTGGGCGTTGGCTACACCTTC.

This rearrangement joins TRBV6-5 to TRBJ2-2; D is uncertain. Germline V lookup: CDR1 MNHEY, CDR2 SVGAGI. The CDR3 runs to 13 residues. V shed 6 bases and J shed 6 bases, with 11 bases lying between them. The CDR3 reads CASSLSIPGELFF. The CDR3 nucleotides are TGTGCCAGCAGCCTTAGCATCCCCGGGGAGCTGTTTTTT.

The chain links TRBV15 to TRBJ1-1; 10 nucleotides line up with TRBD1. V gave up 8 bases and J gave up 6 bases; unmatched junction bases: 6. This CDR3 comprises 13 residues. Germline V lookup: CDR1 LNHNV, CDR2 YYDKDF (reference sequence). CDR3 DNA: TGTGCCACCTCCGAGGGACAGGGGTCTGAAGCTTTCTTT. It is translated as CATSEGQGSEAFF.

The J gene is TRBJ2-3, the V gene TRBV19, with 9 bases identical to TRBD1. The CDR3 covers 13 residues. Germline CDR1 reads LNHDA; CDR2 reads SQIVND (reference sequence). After removal of 10 bases from V and 5 bases from J, the junction contained 7 bases not matched to a gene. CDR3 sequence reads: CANPGQGGDTQYF. The CDR3 DNA reads TGTGCCAACCCGGGACAGGGCGGAGATACGCAGTATTTT.

The chain uses TRBV19 and TRBJ2-3; tentatively, D is TRBD1 (6 bases). The CDR3 is 10 residues long. CDR1 and CDR2 (germline): LNHDA, SQIVND (reference sequence). V was cut by 7 bases and J by 9 bases, with 8 bases left in between. The chain's CDR3 is CASKGGTQYF. The CDR3 DNA follows: TGTGCCAGTAAAGGGGGAACGCAGTATTTT.

The chain recombines TRBV6-4 with TRBJ1-6; 7 bases line up with TRBD1. Germline V gene data show CDR1 as MRHNA and CDR2 as SNTAGT. The ends lost 6 bases at V and 5 bases at J; junction bases unmatched: 7. This CDR3 contains 15 residues. Here the CDR3 DNA reads TGTGCCAGCAGCCCCCAGACAGGGAATAATTCACCCCTCCACTTT. It yields the protein CASSPQTGNNSPLHF.

The chain links TRBV28 to TRBJ1-3, with TRBD1 matching over 7 bases. The V gene end was trimmed by 4 bases and the J gene end by 5 bases; junction bases not matched to a gene: 14. The CDR3 has 17 residues. Germline V gene lookup returns CDR1 MDHEN and CDR2 SYDVKM. CDR3 protein: CASSSRGVPGQRNTIYF. DNA for the CDR3: TGTGCCAGCAGTTCTCGTGGGGTACCGGGACAGCGAAACACCATATATTTT.

CDR3 residues: CASKGTGGEKLFF. CDR3 coding DNA: TGTGCCAGCAAAGGGACAGGGGGTGAAAAACTGTTTTTT. The chain is built from TRBV2 and TRBJ1-4, with 11 nucleotides matching TRBD1. Per the germline V gene, CDR1 is SNHLY and CDR2 is FYNNEI. The CDR3 extends over 13 amino acids. The V and J ends lost 7 bases and 7 bases, in that order; junction bases with no gene match: 2.

The chain uses TRBV19 and TRBJ2-3; 10 bases match TRBD1. Germline V gene sequence: CDR1 LNHDA, CDR2 SQIVND (reference sequence). The V gene end was trimmed by 5 bases and the J gene end by 4 bases; junction bases not matched to a gene: 3. The CDR3 runs to 14 residues. CDR3 amino acids: CASSWDRGADTQYF. For the CDR3, the DNA is TGTGCCAGTAGTTGGGACAGGGGAGCAGATACGCAGTATTTT.

The rearrangement joins TRBV5-8 to TRBJ1-2, with D maybe TRBD1 (5 bases). Trimming removed 2 bases from V and 5 bases from J, with 7 bases in between. The CDR3 covers 12 residues. Per germline, CDR1 SGHTS and CDR2 YDEGEE. The CDR3 DNA sequence: TGTGCCAGCAGCTTAGACAGATATGGCTACACCTTC. Residues: CASSLDRYGYTF.

The chain combines TRBV5-1 with TRBJ2-3, with D unresolved. Trimming left V 2 bases short and J 3 bases short, with 4 bases between. CDR1 is SGHRS and CDR2 is YFSETQ in the germline V gene. The CDR3 is 12 amino acids. The CDR3 coding sequence is TGCGCCAGCAGCTTAGCAACAGATACGCAGTATTTT. This encodes CASSLATDTQYF.

The rearrangement links TRBV6-6 to TRBJ1-5, with D possibly matching TRBD1 (6 bases). Trimming pared 7 bases from V and 0 bases from J, leaving 16 bases between. The CDR3 sequence is 16 residues long. Germline V gene lookup returns CDR1 MNHNY and CDR2 SVGAGI (reference sequence). The CDR3 DNA reads TGTGCCAGCAATAAACAGGGTACGCATAGCAATCAGCCCCAGCATTTT. It translates to CASNKQGTHSNQPQHF.

This sequence joins TRBV4-1 and TRBJ1-6, with D possibly being TRBD1 (5 bases). The CDR3 is 19 residues long. The ends were cut back, 0 bases at V and 9 bases at J, with 24 bases in the middle. Germline assignment: CDR1 MGHRA and CDR2 YSYEKL. CDR3 residues: CASSQDVVGGERYSSPLHF. Written as DNA, the CDR3 is TGCGCCAGCAGCCAAGACGTCGTCGGAGGGGAAAGGTACAGTTCACCCCTCCACTTT.

V gene TRBV4-1 combines with J gene TRBJ2-1; 9 bases agree with TRBD2. Germline trimming cut 3 bases from V and 6 bases from J; bases unmatched to any gene: 6. This CDR3 is 15 amino acids long. Germline lookup yields CDR1 MGHRA and CDR2 YSYEKL. The CDR3 nucleotides read TGCGCCAGCAGCCAGGAGGGGCGGGGGGGCAATGAGCAGTTCTTC. Translating gives CASSQEGRGGNEQFF.

V and J are TRBV7-9 and TRBJ1-1; 9 bases map to TRBD1. The V gene's germline CDR1 is SEHNR and CDR2 FQNEAQ (reference sequence). The CDR3 totals 16 residues. The trim removed 3 bases at V and 4 bases at J, leaving 9 bases unmatched. The CDR3 DNA sequence: TGTGCCAGCAGCTTCACGGGACAGGGTAGGCCCACTGAAGCTTTCTTT. Protein product: CASSFTGQGRPTEAFF.

This rearrangement joins TRBV5-6 to TRBJ2-3; 8 nucleotides agree with TRBD2. V gave up 0 bases and J gave up 4 bases; unmatched junction bases: 4. Germline V gene lookup returns CDR1 SGHDT and CDR2 YYEEEE. The CDR3 consists of 15 residues. CDR3 protein: CASSLAGGRADTQYF. CDR3 nucleotide sequence: TGTGCCAGCAGCTTGGCGGGGGGGCGGGCAGATACGCAGTATTTT.

The J gene is TRBJ1-6, the V gene TRBV5-4; possibly TRBD1 for D (5 bases). The CDR3 extends over 15 amino acids. Trimming pared 0 bases from V and 5 bases from J, leaving 9 bases between. Per the germline V gene, CDR1 is SGHNT and CDR2 is YYREEE (reference sequence). DNA for the CDR3: TGTGCCAGCAGCTTGGATGGCAGGGATAATTCACCCCTCCACTTT. Translated, it gives CASSLDGRDNSPLHF. Full variable domain (remainder filled in from reference TRBV5-4 and TRBJ1-6): ETGVTQSPTHLIKTRGQQVTLRCSSQSGHNTVSWYQQALGQGPQFIFQYYREEENGRGNFPPRFSGLQFPNYSSELNVNALELDDSALYLCASSLDGRDNSPLHFGNGTRLTVT.